The 28 T cell receptor beta chains below were found in one sample sequenced in a study of control samples from healthy donors and cancer patients. Measured with immunoSEQ multiplex PCR; TCRdb has only the in-frame clones, and not every one. Here the sample spans 70,000 to 75,000 clones, 94% being singletons. Sequencing was performed on blood. Receptor source: a woman in her 30s in good health.

The J gene is TRBJ1-1, the V gene TRBV5-1; 9 bases are a match to TRBD1. This CDR3 has 14 amino acids. Germline CDR1 reads SGHRS; CDR2 reads YFSETQ. J lost 4 bases, V lost 4 bases, and 5 bases had no gene match. The CDR3 here is CASSLGQGGTEAFF. DNA of the CDR3: TGCGCCAGCAGCCTGGGACAGGGCGGCACTGAAGCTTTCTTT.

The chain carries TRBV2 and TRBJ1-3; D is unresolved. Trimming removed 7 bases from V and 0 bases from J, with 7 bases in between. The CDR3 length is 13 residues. Germline V lookup: CDR1 SNHLY, CDR2 FYNNEI. DNA for the CDR3: TGTGCCAGCAAACTCTCCTCTGGAAACACCATATATTTT. Translating it yields CASKLSSGNTIYF. Filled out from reference TRBV2 and TRBJ1-3, the complete variable domain reads EPEVTQTPSHQVTQMGQEVILRCVPISNHLYFYWYRQILGQKVEFLVSFYNNEISEKSEIFDDQFSVERPDGSNFTLKIRSTKLEDSAMYFCASKLSSGNTIYFGEGSWLTVV.

The chain joins TRBV6-6 to TRBJ1-2; D gene uncertain. From germline, CDR1 is MNHNY and CDR2 SVGAGI (reference sequence). The length of the CDR3 is 13 residues. V was clipped by 6 bases and J by 4 bases, with 12 bases between them. The CDR3 region has the DNA TGTGCCAGCAGGCAGGACGGAGGCTATGGCTACACCTTC. It yields the protein CASRQDGGYGYTF.

The sample holds a few counts of this clone. This chain uses TRBV29-1 with TRBJ1-3, with a weak D call TRBD1 (5 bases). Germline V gives CDR1 SQVTM, CDR2 ANQGSEA. Trimming left V 5 bases short and J 0 bases short, with 14 bases between. The CDR3 consists of 15 residues. The CDR3, as DNA: TGCAGCGTTCTCGGAGGGACCAACTCTGGAAACACCATATATTTT. Its translation: CSVLGGTNSGNTIYF.

The chain joins TRBV6-5 to TRBJ1-2, with D perhaps matching TRBD1 (5 bases). Germline V lookup: CDR1 MNHEY, CDR2 SVGAGI. V was trimmed by 0 bases and J by 7 bases, leaving 15 bases between them. CDR3 length: 15 residues. DNA of the CDR3: TGTGCCAGCAGTTACTCGTCCGGGGGTGACGGTGGCTACACCTTC. Its translation is CASSYSSGGDGGYTF.

V is TRBV5-5 and J is TRBJ1-5; D is unresolved. This CDR3 has 14 amino acids. Trimming removed 1 base from V and 7 bases from J, with 12 bases in between. CDR1 and CDR2 (germline): SGHKS, YYEKEE (reference sequence). CDR3 protein: CASSLHSGGQPQHF. The DNA for the CDR3 is TGTGCCAGCAGCTTGCATTCAGGAGGACAGCCCCAGCATTTT.

The chain uses TRBV15 and TRBJ1-5; TRBD1 matches 7 bases. There are 14 residues in the CDR3. Germline values: CDR1 LNHNV, CDR2 YYDKDF (reference sequence). V was pared by 4 bases and J by 0 bases, with 0 bases of the junction left unmatched. CDR3 coding DNA: TGTGCCACCAGCAACAGGGGTAGCAATCAGCCCCAGCATTTT. Translated, it gives CATSNRGSNQPQHF.

The V and J genes are TRBV11-1 and TRBJ2-7; TRBD2 agrees at 11 bases. Trimming took 6 bases from V and 5 from J; bases not matched to a gene: 9. Germline loops: CDR1 SGHAT, CDR2 FQDESV (reference sequence). The CDR3 has 15 residues. CDR3 protein: CASSTGASGGHEQYF. The CDR3 DNA follows: TGTGCCAGCAGTACAGGGGCTAGCGGGGGGCACGAGCAGTACTTC. Using reference TRBV11-1 and TRBJ2-7 for the parts outside the CDR3, the full variable domain is EAEVAQSPRYKITEKSQAVAFWCDPISGHATLYWYRQILGQGPELLVQFQDESVVDDSQLPKDRFSAERLKGVDSTLKIQPAELGDSAMYLCASSTGASGGHEQYFGPGTRLTVT.

This chain links TRBV7-9 with TRBJ2-2; 8 bases fit TRBD1. The length of the CDR3 is 16 residues. Trimming removed 5 bases from V and 0 bases from J; junction bases left unmatched: 5. Germline V gene data show CDR1 as SEHNR and CDR2 as FQNEAQ (reference sequence). The CDR3 spells CASSLLGQANTGELFF. The CDR3 DNA reads TGTGCCAGCAGCCTCCTGGGACAGGCGAACACCGGGGAGCTGTTTTTT.

This chain connects TRBV27 to TRBJ1-4, with D perhaps matching TRBD1 (5 bases). Trimming removed 4 bases from V and 5 bases from J, with 14 bases in between. Germline assignment: CDR1 MNHEY and CDR2 SMNVEV (reference sequence). This CDR3 region has 15 residues. The CDR3 region is CASSSRGGFNEKLFF. For the CDR3, the DNA is TGTGCCAGCAGTTCGCGGGGGGGTTTCAATGAAAAACTGTTTTTT.

The V call is TRBV29-1, the J call TRBJ1-2, with 7 bases identical to TRBD1. Germline trimming cut 7 bases from V and 4 bases from J; bases unmatched to any gene: 12. Germline V gene lookup returns CDR1 SQVTM and CDR2 ANQGSEA. The CDR3 runs 14 residues. The CDR3 sequence: CSGLLGQGVYGYTF. The CDR3 DNA is TGCAGCGGGTTACTGGGGCAGGGGGTCTATGGCTACACCTTC.

The CDR3 loop reads CASIRDLRVTDTQYF. The CDR3 DNA reads as TGTGCCAGCATCAGGGACTTGAGAGTCACAGATACGCAGTATTTT. The chain employs TRBV2 and TRBJ2-3; a possible D gene is TRBD2 (6 bases). V dropped 7 bases and J dropped 2 bases, with 16 bases sitting between them. Germline loops: CDR1 SNHLY, CDR2 FYNNEI. This CDR3 has 15 residues.

The chain recombines TRBV29-1 with TRBJ1-1; D is unresolved. CDR3 length: 13 residues. The germline V gene encodes CDR1 SQVTM and CDR2 ANQGSEA. With 4 bases removed from V and 0 bases from J, the gap between germline ends came to 9 bases. The CDR3 here is CSVGFIMNTEAFF. In DNA, the CDR3 is TGCAGCGTTGGTTTTATTATGAACACTGAAGCTTTCTTT.

This clone came up once. This chain links TRBV7-9 with TRBJ1-5; D gene ambiguous. Germline values: CDR1 SEHNR, CDR2 FQNEAQ (reference sequence). This CDR3 region has 13 residues. V lost 3 bases and J lost 2, with 5 bases in between. The CDR3 nucleotides are TGTGCCAGCAGCTTGGACGGCAATCAGCCCCAGCATTTT. Protein sequence: CASSLDGNQPQHF. Full variable domain (rest looked up from reference TRBV7-9 and TRBJ1-5): DTGVSQNPRHKITKRGQNVTFRCDPISEHNRLYWYRQTLGQGPEFLTYFQNEAQLEKSRLLSDRFSAERPKGSFSTLEIQRTEQGDSAMYLCASSLDGNQPQHFGDGTRLSIL.

Worth noting for this clone: Other nucleotide sequences in the sample specify the same CDR3. V usage is TRBV3-1 (or the pseudogene TRBV3-2) and J usage is TRBJ1-6, with 7 bases identical to TRBD1. This CDR3 is 16 amino acids long. Unmatched junction bases numbered 7, after V lost 4 bases and J lost 4 bases. Germline CDR1 LGHDT, CDR2 YNNKEL (reference sequence). In DNA, the CDR3 is TGTGCCAGCAGCCCCACCCCACAGGGGTATAATTCACCCCTCCACTTT. Protein: CASSPTPQGYNSPLHF.

The CDR3 DNA reads as TGTGCTAGTGGTCACCCCGGGACTACTAAAGAGACCCAGTACTTC. Translated: CASGHPGTTKETQYF. The chain has TRBV12-5 and TRBJ2-5, with 7 bases aligning to TRBD2. The CDR3 runs to 15 residues. The germline V gene has CDR1 LGHNT and CDR2 FRNRAP. Trimming removed 5 bases from V and 3 bases from J; junction bases left unmatched: 9.

This chain uses TRBV4-1 with TRBJ1-1, with no clear D. Germline V gene sequence: CDR1 MGHRA, CDR2 YSYEKL. The CDR3 consists of 13 residues. The ends were cut back, 1 base at V and 6 bases at J, with 9 bases in the middle. The CDR3 DNA reads TGCGCCAGCAGCCAAGTCCGAGGACCTGAAGCTTTCTTT. This codes for CASSQVRGPEAFF.

A few counts support this clone. The rearrangement links TRBV6-5 to TRBJ1-5, with D perhaps matching TRBD1 (5 bases). The CDR3 length is 13 residues. The germline gives CDR1 MNHEY, CDR2 SVGAGI. V lost 7 bases and J 7 bases, leaving 14 bases between the germline ends. This CDR3 is CASTPGWDQPQHF. The DNA for the CDR3 is TGTGCCAGCACCCCAGGGTGGGACCAGCCCCAGCATTTT.

The chain employs TRBV2 and TRBJ2-3; TRBD1 agrees at 7 bases. Germline values: CDR1 SNHLY, CDR2 FYNNEI. Trimming removed 7 bases from V and 0 bases from J; junction bases left unmatched: 13. The CDR3 spans 17 residues. This CDR3 is CASTNMGQGDSTDTQYF. CDR3 nucleotide sequence: TGTGCCAGCACCAACATGGGGCAGGGGGATAGCACAGATACGCAGTATTTT.

This chain uses TRBV5-4 with TRBJ1-2, with TRBD1 matching 8 bases. Trimming removed 7 bases from V and 8 bases from J; junction bases left unmatched: 13. Germline CDR1 reads SGHNT; CDR2 reads YYREEE (reference sequence). This CDR3 has 14 amino acids. CDR3 nucleotide sequence: TGTGCCAGCTTTTACAGGGGGAATCCGGGAGGCTACACCTTC. Translating gives CASFYRGNPGGYTF.

The chain employs TRBV3-1 (or the pseudogene TRBV3-2) and TRBJ2-5; D gene unclear. From germline, CDR1 is LGHDT and CDR2 YNNKEL (reference sequence). The germline V and J ends were trimmed by 0 bases and 5 bases, with 7 bases remaining between them. CDR3 length: 13 amino acids. CDR3 region: CASSQDRVETQYF. CDR3 nucleotide sequence: TGTGCCAGCAGCCAAGATCGGGTGGAGACCCAGTACTTC.

V usage is TRBV29-1 and J usage is TRBJ2-3; unclear D gene. This CDR3 comprises 15 residues. Trimming stripped 7 bases from V and 1 base from J, with 18 bases between. CDR1 is SQVTM and CDR2 is ANQGSEA in the germline V gene. In DNA form, the CDR3 reads TGCAGCGGGAAGGGTTGGGCAGGACGCACAGATACGCAGTATTTT. Protein sequence: CSGKGWAGRTDTQYF.

The rearrangement links TRBV7-3 to TRBJ2-3, with 9 bases lining up with TRBD1. The CDR3 has 14 residues. Per the germline V gene, CDR1 is SGHTA and CDR2 is FQGTGA. V lost 5 bases and J lost 6; bases outside the gene matches: 6. Here the CDR3 reads CASSPRTGVDTQYF. CDR3 nucleotides: TGTGCCAGCAGCCCCCGGACAGGGGTTGATACGCAGTATTTT.

The chain recombines TRBV6-5 with TRBJ1-2; the D gene is possibly TRBD1 (5 bases). This CDR3 spans 14 amino acids. Trimming left V 5 bases short and J 6 bases short, with 16 bases between. Germline CDR1 reads MNHEY; CDR2 reads SVGAGI. The CDR3, as DNA: TGTGCCAGCAGTCCAAATACGGGACTGGATGGCTACACCTTC. As protein: CASSPNTGLDGYTF.

The V call is TRBV3-1 (or the pseudogene TRBV3-2), the J call TRBJ2-1; weak D call: TRBD2 (6 bases). Germline lookup yields CDR1 LGHDT and CDR2 YNNKEL (reference sequence). Trimming took 3 bases from V and 8 from J, leaving 17 bases between them. The CDR3 sequence is 15 residues long. CDR3 sequence reads: CASSHSGTFQDEQFF. The CDR3 region has the DNA TGTGCCAGCAGCCATTCCGGGACTTTCCAGGATGAGCAGTTCTTC.

The chain is built from TRBV9 and TRBJ1-1; TRBD1 might be the D (6 bases). The V end was cut by 1 base, the J end by 4 bases, with 14 bases between. The germline CDR1 and CDR2 sequences are SGDLS and YYNGEE. The CDR3 extends over 15 amino acids. The CDR3: CASSVTAGVGTEAFF. The CDR3, as DNA: TGTGCCAGCAGCGTAACGGCAGGGGTGGGCACTGAAGCTTTCTTT.

The chain joins TRBV7-9 to TRBJ2-1, with a tentative D call TRBD2 (6 bases). The V gene's germline CDR1 is SEHNR and CDR2 FQNEAQ (reference sequence). CDR3 length equals 15 residues. V shed 5 bases and J shed 5 bases, with 16 bases lying between them. The CDR3 DNA reads TGTGCCAGCAGCCCGACGGGGGTAAGGAACAATGAGCAGTTCTTC. It codes for CASSPTGVRNNEQFF.

The chain uses TRBV6-1 and TRBJ1-1; 8 bases map to TRBD1. This CDR3 region has 16 residues. After removal of 2 bases from V and 0 bases from J, the junction contained 5 bases not matched to a gene. Germline CDR1 reads MNHNS; CDR2 reads SASEGT. In DNA, the CDR3 is TGTGCCAGCAGTGAATTCAGGGGGCCCCTGAACACTGAAGCTTTCTTT. Encoded protein: CASSEFRGPLNTEAFF.